This is a list of T cell receptor beta chains from one sample in a study of identical twins. TCRdb processed the 5' RACE reads anew with MiXCR; each CDR3 protein has one entry. The profile shows 400,000 to 550,000 distinct CDR3 sequences, 22% of them singletons. In addition, the sample was reused for a study of T cells expressing NK-cell markers.

The sequenced sample consisted of CD4+ T cells sorted from blood. Receptors were obtained from a woman younger than 30 in good health. Each CDR3 is given with its conserved first and last residue. Each record gives: clone size, J gene, D gene, V gene, CDR3 length, CDR3 DNA, CDR3 protein. A D gene is named only where the DNA matches it firmly. Size tells how often a clone was seen (once, few, many) or the class of an expanded clone, and some rows leave it out.

clone size: NA; J gene: TRBJ2-7; D gene: NA; V gene: TRBV6-1; CDR3 length: 14; CDR3 DNA: TGTGCCAGCAGTATGCAGGGCGGCGCCTACGAGCAGTACTTC; CDR3 protein: CASSMQGGAYEQYF
clone size: NA; J gene: TRBJ1-2; D gene: NA; V gene: TRBV6-5; CDR3 length: 12; CDR3 DNA: TGTGCCGTGCGACAGATTCCATATGGCTACACCTTC; CDR3 protein: CAVRQIPYGYTF
clone size: NA; J gene: TRBJ2-3; D gene: NA; V gene: TRBV20-1; CDR3 length: 14; CDR3 DNA: TGCAGTGCTAGAACGGGCCACACCACAGATACGCAGTATTTT; CDR3 protein: CSARTGHTTDTQYF
clone size: NA; J gene: TRBJ2-1; D gene: TRBD1; V gene: TRBV7-9; CDR3 length: 14; CDR3 DNA: TGTGCCAGCGCCGGGACAGGGGAGTACAATGAGCAGTTCTTC; CDR3 protein: CASAGTGEYNEQFF
clone size: NA; J gene: TRBJ2-5; D gene: NA; V gene: TRBV5-1; CDR3 length: 11; CDR3 DNA: TGCGCCAGCAACTTATTCGAGACCCAGTACTTC; CDR3 protein: CASNLFETQYF
clone size: many; J gene: TRBJ2-2; D gene: TRBD1; V gene: TRBV12-3/TRBV12-4; CDR3 length: 14; CDR3 DNA: TGTGCCAGCAAGGGACAGGGGAATACCGGGGAGCTGTTTTTT; CDR3 protein: CASKGQGNTGELFF
clone size: NA; J gene: TRBJ1-1; D gene: NA; V gene: TRBV6-5; CDR3 length: 12; CDR3 DNA: TGTGCCAGCAGCCAGAAGGGGGCTGAAGCTTTCTTT; CDR3 protein: CASSQKGAEAFF
clone size: NA; J gene: TRBJ2-1; D gene: NA; V gene: TRBV20-1; CDR3 length: 10; CDR3 DNA: TGCAGTGCTAAAAGATATGAGCAGTTCTTC; CDR3 protein: CSAKRYEQFF
clone size: NA; J gene: TRBJ2-2; D gene: NA; V gene: TRBV20-1; CDR3 length: 13; CDR3 DNA: TGCAGTGCTAGAGATGTAGCCACCGGGGAGCTGTTTTTT; CDR3 protein: CSARDVATGELFF
clone size: NA; J gene: TRBJ1-5; D gene: TRBD1; V gene: TRBV12-3/TRBV12-4; CDR3 length: 14; CDR3 DNA: TGTGCCAGCAGCCCCGGACAGGCGGGTCAGCCCCAGCATTTT; CDR3 protein: CASSPGQAGQPQHF
clone size: few; J gene: TRBJ2-1; D gene: TRBD2; V gene: TRBV6-2/TRBV6-3; CDR3 length: 16; CDR3 DNA: TGTGCCAGCTTCGGGACTAGCGGGGTAGACTACAATGAGCAGTTCTTC; CDR3 protein: CASFGTSGVDYNEQFF
clone size: many; J gene: TRBJ2-3; D gene: NA; V gene: TRBV9; CDR3 length: 15; CDR3 DNA: TGTGCCAGCAGCGTATACAGCCAAAGCACAGATACGCAGTATTTT; CDR3 protein: CASSVYSQSTDTQYF
clone size: many; J gene: TRBJ1-1; D gene: NA; V gene: TRBV20-1; CDR3 length: 14; CDR3 DNA: TGCAGTGCTAGGCGGGGGCCGACGAACACTGAAGCTTTCTTT; CDR3 protein: CSARRGPTNTEAFF
clone size: NA; J gene: TRBJ2-3; D gene: NA; V gene: TRBV20-1; CDR3 length: 13; CDR3 DNA: TGCAGTGTAAGAGCTGGAAGCCCAGATACGCAGTATTTT; CDR3 protein: CSVRAGSPDTQYF
clone size: NA; J gene: TRBJ2-5; D gene: TRBD1; V gene: TRBV2; CDR3 length: 15; CDR3 DNA: TGTGCCAGCAGTGAACGGGACAGGGGTTTGTCGACCCAGTACTTC; CDR3 protein: CASSERDRGLSTQYF
clone size: NA; J gene: TRBJ2-3; D gene: TRBD2; V gene: TRBV18; CDR3 length: 16; CDR3 DNA: TGTGCCAGCTCAAAAACTAGCGGAGGTAGCACAGATACGCAGTATTTT; CDR3 protein: CASSKTSGGSTDTQYF
clone size: few; J gene: TRBJ1-4; D gene: NA; V gene: TRBV20-1; CDR3 length: 13; CDR3 DNA: TGCAGTGCACTCGCCCCCGAGGGGGAAAAACTGTTTTTT; CDR3 protein: CSALAPEGEKLFF
clone size: few; J gene: TRBJ2-2; D gene: NA; V gene: TRBV20-1; CDR3 length: 12; CDR3 DNA: TGCAGTGCTAGAGCAAGGGGCGGGGAGCTGTTTTTT; CDR3 protein: CSARARGGELFF
clone size: few; J gene: TRBJ2-5; D gene: TRBD2; V gene: TRBV20-1; CDR3 length: 16; CDR3 DNA: TGCAGTGCTAGAGGTGCACTAGCGGGGGGCTATGAGACCCAGTACTTC; CDR3 protein: CSARGALAGGYETQYF
clone size: NA; J gene: TRBJ2-2; D gene: TRBD2; V gene: TRBV4-3; CDR3 length: 18; CDR3 DNA: TGCGCCAGCAGCCGCCAACCTCTAGCGGGAGCGTACACCGGGGAGCTGTTTTTT; CDR3 protein: CASSRQPLAGAYTGELFF
clone size: NA; J gene: TRBJ2-3; D gene: NA; V gene: TRBV20-1; CDR3 length: 14; CDR3 DNA: TGCAGTGCTAGTGGGGCAGGGGAGGAAGATACGCAGTATTTT; CDR3 protein: CSASGAGEEDTQYF
clone size: few; J gene: TRBJ2-2; D gene: NA; V gene: TRBV5-5; CDR3 length: 16; CDR3 DNA: TGTGCCAGCAGCATGCGAATTGGCGGGGTTACCGGGGAGCTGTTTTTT; CDR3 protein: CASSMRIGGVTGELFF
clone size: NA; J gene: TRBJ1-2; D gene: TRBD1; V gene: TRBV6-1; CDR3 length: 15; CDR3 DNA: TGTGCCAGCAGCCCCCAAGAGGGGGCGGCTAATGGCTACACCTTC; CDR3 protein: CASSPQEGAANGYTF
clone size: NA; J gene: TRBJ2-1; D gene: TRBD2; V gene: TRBV7-2; CDR3 length: 16; CDR3 DNA: TGTGCCAGCAGCTCCAACGGACTAGCGGGAAGGTATGAGCAGTTCTTC; CDR3 protein: CASSSNGLAGRYEQFF
clone size: NA; J gene: TRBJ2-4; D gene: NA; V gene: TRBV20-1; CDR3 length: 15; CDR3 DNA: TGCAGTGCTAGAGAGTGGGCCCTAGCCAAAAACATTCAGTACTTC; CDR3 protein: CSAREWALAKNIQYF
clone size: NA; J gene: TRBJ1-2; D gene: NA; V gene: TRBV20-1; CDR3 length: 12; CDR3 DNA: TGCAGTGCTTCCCGGGGGCAGGATGGCTACACCTTC; CDR3 protein: CSASRGQDGYTF
clone size: few; J gene: TRBJ2-7; D gene: TRBD2; V gene: TRBV7-3; CDR3 length: 14; CDR3 DNA: TGTGCCAGCAGCTTAGTAGCGGGGGATTACGAGCAGTACTTC; CDR3 protein: CASSLVAGDYEQYF
clone size: NA; J gene: TRBJ1-5; D gene: TRBD1; V gene: TRBV6-6; CDR3 length: 13; CDR3 DNA: TGTGCCAGCAGCCGACAGGGCTATCAGCCCCAGCATTTT; CDR3 protein: CASSRQGYQPQHF
clone size: many; J gene: TRBJ1-2; D gene: NA; V gene: TRBV12-3/TRBV12-4; CDR3 length: 13; CDR3 DNA: TGTGCCAGCAGTTTCGACCCTAACTATGGCTACACCTTC; CDR3 protein: CASSFDPNYGYTF
clone size: NA; J gene: TRBJ2-1; D gene: NA; V gene: TRBV7-2; CDR3 length: 13; CDR3 DNA: TGTGCCAGCCGGCCGGCCCATTACAATGAGCAGTTCTTC; CDR3 protein: CASRPAHYNEQFF
clone size: few; J gene: TRBJ2-2; D gene: NA; V gene: TRBV12-3/TRBV12-4; CDR3 length: 15; CDR3 DNA: TGTGCCAGCAGTTTAGGGGTTAGACGGACCGGGGAGCTGTTTTTT; CDR3 protein: CASSLGVRRTGELFF
clone size: many; J gene: TRBJ2-5; D gene: TRBD2; V gene: TRBV20-1; CDR3 length: 20; CDR3 DNA: TGCAGTGCTAGAGGAAGATTCCGGCTAGCGGGCACCTTCAAGGCGGAGACCCAGTACTTC; CDR3 protein: CSARGRFRLAGTFKAETQYF
clone size: NA; J gene: TRBJ2-1; D gene: TRBD2; V gene: TRBV7-2; CDR3 length: 15; CDR3 DNA: TGTGCCAGCAGTCAGGGACTAGCGAGCCACAATGAGCAGTTCTTC; CDR3 protein: CASSQGLASHNEQFF
clone size: NA; J gene: TRBJ2-3; D gene: NA; V gene: TRBV20-1; CDR3 length: 11; CDR3 DNA: TGCAGCGGCGGGAGCACAGATACGCAGTATTTT; CDR3 protein: CSGGSTDTQYF
clone size: many; J gene: TRBJ2-5; D gene: NA; V gene: TRBV18; CDR3 length: 12; CDR3 DNA: TGTGCCAGCTCACCACCGGGGGAGACCCAGTACTTC; CDR3 protein: CASSPPGETQYF
clone size: few; J gene: TRBJ2-1; D gene: NA; V gene: TRBV6-2/TRBV6-3; CDR3 length: 14; CDR3 DNA: TGTGCCAGCAGTTACTCGAATTTCCCGACTGAGCAGTTCTTC; CDR3 protein: CASSYSNFPTEQFF
clone size: NA; J gene: TRBJ1-2; D gene: NA; V gene: TRBV7-9; CDR3 length: 13; CDR3 DNA: TGTGCCAGCAGCTTAAGTGGTGGGCATGGCTACACCTTC; CDR3 protein: CASSLSGGHGYTF
clone size: NA; J gene: TRBJ2-1; D gene: NA; V gene: TRBV12-5; CDR3 length: 14; CDR3 DNA: TGTGCTAGTGGTCCGCAGGGGGGCGGGAATGAGCAGTTCTTC; CDR3 protein: CASGPQGGGNEQFF
clone size: NA; J gene: TRBJ2-1; D gene: TRBD2; V gene: TRBV7-9; CDR3 length: 15; CDR3 DNA: TGTGCCAGCAGCTTAGGTGGGAGGGTCTACAATGAGCAGTTCTTC; CDR3 protein: CASSLGGRVYNEQFF
clone size: NA; J gene: TRBJ1-5; D gene: NA; V gene: TRBV2; CDR3 length: 14; CDR3 DNA: TGTGCCAGCAGGGGCTCGGGGGGGAATCAGCCCCAGCATTTT; CDR3 protein: CASRGSGGNQPQHF
clone size: few; J gene: TRBJ1-5; D gene: TRBD1; V gene: TRBV12-3/TRBV12-4; CDR3 length: 15; CDR3 DNA: TGTGCCAGCAGTTTTCGGACAGGAGGCAATCAGCCCCAGCATTTT; CDR3 protein: CASSFRTGGNQPQHF
clone size: few; J gene: TRBJ1-2; D gene: NA; V gene: TRBV10-3; CDR3 length: 15; CDR3 DNA: TGTGCCTCCCATCGGGGACGGCGTACTAACTATGGCTACACCTTC; CDR3 protein: CASHRGRRTNYGYTF
clone size: few; J gene: TRBJ1-2; D gene: NA; V gene: TRBV5-1; CDR3 length: 13; CDR3 DNA: TGCGCCAGCAGCCTCCTCACGGCCTATGGCTACACCTTC; CDR3 protein: CASSLLTAYGYTF